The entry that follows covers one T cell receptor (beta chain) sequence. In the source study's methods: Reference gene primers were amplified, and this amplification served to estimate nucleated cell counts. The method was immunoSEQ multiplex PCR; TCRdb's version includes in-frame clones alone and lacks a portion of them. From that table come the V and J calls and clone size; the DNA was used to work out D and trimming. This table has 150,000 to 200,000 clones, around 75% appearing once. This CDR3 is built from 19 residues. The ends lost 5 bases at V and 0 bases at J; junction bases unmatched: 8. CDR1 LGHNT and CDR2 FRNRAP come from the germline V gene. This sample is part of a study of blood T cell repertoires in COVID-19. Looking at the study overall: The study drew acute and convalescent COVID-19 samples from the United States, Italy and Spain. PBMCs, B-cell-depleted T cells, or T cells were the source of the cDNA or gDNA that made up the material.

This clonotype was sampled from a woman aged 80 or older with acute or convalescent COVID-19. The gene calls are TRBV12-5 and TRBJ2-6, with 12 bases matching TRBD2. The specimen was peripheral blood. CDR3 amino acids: CASGLGLAGLGSGANVLTF. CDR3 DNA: TGTGCTAGTGGTCTCGGACTAGCGGGACTAGGCTCTGGGGCCAACGTCCTGACTTTC. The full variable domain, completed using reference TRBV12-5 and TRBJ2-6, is DARVTQTPRHKVTEMGQEVTMRCQPILGHNTVFWYRQTMMQGLELLAYFRNRAPLDDSGMPKDRFSAEMPDATLATLKIQPSEPRDSAVYFCASGLGLAGLGSGANVLTFGAGSRLTVL.